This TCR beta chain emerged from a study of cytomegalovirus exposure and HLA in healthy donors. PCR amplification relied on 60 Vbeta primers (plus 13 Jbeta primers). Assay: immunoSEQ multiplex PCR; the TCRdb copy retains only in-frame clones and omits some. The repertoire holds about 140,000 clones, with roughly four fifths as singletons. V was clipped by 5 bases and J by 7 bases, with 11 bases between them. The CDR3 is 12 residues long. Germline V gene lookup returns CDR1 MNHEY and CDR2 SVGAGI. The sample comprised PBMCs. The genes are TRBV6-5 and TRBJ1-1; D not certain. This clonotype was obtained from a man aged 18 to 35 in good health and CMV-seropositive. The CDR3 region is CASSPRYGEAFF. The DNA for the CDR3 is TGTGCCAGCAGTCCCAGATATGGTGAAGCTTTCTTT.